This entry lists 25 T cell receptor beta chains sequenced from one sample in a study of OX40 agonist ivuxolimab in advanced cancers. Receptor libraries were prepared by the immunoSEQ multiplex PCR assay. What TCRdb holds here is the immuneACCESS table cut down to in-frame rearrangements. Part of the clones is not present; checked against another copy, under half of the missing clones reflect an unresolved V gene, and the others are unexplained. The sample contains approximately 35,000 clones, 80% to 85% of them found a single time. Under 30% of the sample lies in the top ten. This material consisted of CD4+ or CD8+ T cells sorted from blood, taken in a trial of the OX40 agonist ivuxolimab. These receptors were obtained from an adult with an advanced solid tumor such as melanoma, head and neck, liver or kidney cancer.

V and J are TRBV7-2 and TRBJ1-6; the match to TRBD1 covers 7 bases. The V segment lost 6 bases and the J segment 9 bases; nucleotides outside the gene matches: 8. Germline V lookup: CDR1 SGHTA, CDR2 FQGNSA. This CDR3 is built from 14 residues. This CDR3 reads CASSINAGGSPLHF. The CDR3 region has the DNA TGTGCCAGCAGTATCAACGCAGGGGGTTCACCCCTCCACTTT.

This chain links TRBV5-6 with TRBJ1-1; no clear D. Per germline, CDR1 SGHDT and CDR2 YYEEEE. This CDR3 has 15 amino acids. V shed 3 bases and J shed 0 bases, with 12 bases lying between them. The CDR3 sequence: CASSSSDRLNTEAFF. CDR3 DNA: TGTGCCAGCAGCTCCTCCGACCGACTGAACACTGAAGCTTTCTTT.

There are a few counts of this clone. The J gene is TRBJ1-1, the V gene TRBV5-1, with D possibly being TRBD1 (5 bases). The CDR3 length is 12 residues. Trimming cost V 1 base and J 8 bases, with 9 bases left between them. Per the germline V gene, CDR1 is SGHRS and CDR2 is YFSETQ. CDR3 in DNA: TGCGCCAGCAGCTTGATCGGGACCGAAGCTTTCTTT. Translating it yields CASSLIGTEAFF.

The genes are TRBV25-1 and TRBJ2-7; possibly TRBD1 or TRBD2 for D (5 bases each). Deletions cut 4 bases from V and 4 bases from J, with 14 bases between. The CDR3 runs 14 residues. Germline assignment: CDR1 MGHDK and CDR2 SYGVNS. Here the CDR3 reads CASSGAVGEYEQYF. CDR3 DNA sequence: TGTGCCAGCAGTGGAGCGGTGGGGGAATACGAGCAGTACTTC.

CDR3 residues: CASSEGRANQPQHF. In DNA, the CDR3 is TGTGCCAGCAGTGAAGGGAGGGCCAATCAGCCCCAGCATTTT. The chain uses TRBV6-1 and TRBJ1-5; D not certain. The CDR3 is made up of 14 amino acids. With 1 base removed from V and 3 bases from J, the gap between germline ends came to 7 bases. Germline V CDR1 and CDR2: MNHNS, SASEGT.

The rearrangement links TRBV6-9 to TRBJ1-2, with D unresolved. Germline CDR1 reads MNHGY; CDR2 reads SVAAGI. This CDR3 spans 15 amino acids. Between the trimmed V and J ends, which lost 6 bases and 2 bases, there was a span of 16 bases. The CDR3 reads CASRRRAILNYGYTF. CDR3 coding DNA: TGTGCCAGCAGGCGCCGGGCCATACTGAACTATGGCTACACCTTC.

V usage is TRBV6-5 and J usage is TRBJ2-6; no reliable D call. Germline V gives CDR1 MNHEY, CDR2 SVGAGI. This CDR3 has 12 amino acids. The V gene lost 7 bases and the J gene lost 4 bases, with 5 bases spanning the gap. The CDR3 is CASTQGANVLTF. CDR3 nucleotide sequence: TGTGCCAGCACGCAGGGGGCCAACGTCCTGACTTTC.

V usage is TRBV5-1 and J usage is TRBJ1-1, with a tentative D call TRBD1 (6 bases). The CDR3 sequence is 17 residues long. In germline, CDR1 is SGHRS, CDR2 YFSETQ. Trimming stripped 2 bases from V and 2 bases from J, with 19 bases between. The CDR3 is CASSFFPTDSYNTEAFF. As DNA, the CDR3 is TGCGCCAGCAGCTTCTTCCCGACGGACAGTTATAACACTGAAGCTTTCTTT.

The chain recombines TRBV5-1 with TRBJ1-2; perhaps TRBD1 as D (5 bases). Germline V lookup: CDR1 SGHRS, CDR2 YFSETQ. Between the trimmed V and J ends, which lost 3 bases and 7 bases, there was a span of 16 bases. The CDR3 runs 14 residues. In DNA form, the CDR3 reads TGCGCCAGCAGCTCGATGTACGCGGGGGGTGGCTACACCTTC. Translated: CASSSMYAGGGYTF.

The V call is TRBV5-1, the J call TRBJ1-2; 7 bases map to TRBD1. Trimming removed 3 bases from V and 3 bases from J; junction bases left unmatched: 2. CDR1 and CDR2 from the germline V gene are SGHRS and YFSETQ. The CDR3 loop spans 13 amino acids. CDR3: CASSYTGDYGYTF. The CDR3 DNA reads TGCGCCAGCAGCTATACAGGGGACTATGGCTACACCTTC.

The CDR3: CASSTGQDNSPLHF. For the CDR3, the DNA is TGCGCCAGCAGCACTGGACAAGATAATTCACCCCTCCACTTT. The J gene is TRBJ1-6, the V gene TRBV5-1, with a tentative D call TRBD1 (5 bases). Trimming took 4 bases from V and 5 from J, leaving 10 bases between them. Germline CDR1 is SGHRS and CDR2 is YFSETQ. This CDR3 is 14 amino acids long. Using reference TRBV5-1 and TRBJ1-6 for the parts outside the CDR3, the full variable domain is KAGVTQTPRYLIKTRGQQVTLSCSPISGHRSVSWYQQTPGQGLQFLFEYFSETQRNKGNFPGRFSGRQFSNSRSEMNVSTLELGDSALYLCASSTGQDNSPLHFGNGTRLTVT.

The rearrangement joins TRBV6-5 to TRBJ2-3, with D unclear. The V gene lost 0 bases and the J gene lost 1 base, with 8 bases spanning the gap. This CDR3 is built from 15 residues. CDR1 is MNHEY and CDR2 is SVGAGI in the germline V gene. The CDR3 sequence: CASSYSGSGTDTQYF. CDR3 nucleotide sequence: TGTGCCAGCAGTTACTCGGGAAGTGGCACAGATACGCAGTATTTT.

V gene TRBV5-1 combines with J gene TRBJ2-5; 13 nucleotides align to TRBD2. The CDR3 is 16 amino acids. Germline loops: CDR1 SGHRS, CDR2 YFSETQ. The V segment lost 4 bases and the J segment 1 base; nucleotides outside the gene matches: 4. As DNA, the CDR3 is TGCGCCAGCAGCGCGGGACTAGCGGGGAGCCAAGAGACCCAGTACTTC. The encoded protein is CASSAGLAGSQETQYF.

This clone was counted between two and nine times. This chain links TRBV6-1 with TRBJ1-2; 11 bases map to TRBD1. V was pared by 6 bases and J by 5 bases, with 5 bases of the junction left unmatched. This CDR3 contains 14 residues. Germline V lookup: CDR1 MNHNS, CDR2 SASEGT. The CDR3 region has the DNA TGTGCCAGCAGGGGGACAGGGGGACTGTATGGCTACACCTTC. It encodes CASRGTGGLYGYTF.

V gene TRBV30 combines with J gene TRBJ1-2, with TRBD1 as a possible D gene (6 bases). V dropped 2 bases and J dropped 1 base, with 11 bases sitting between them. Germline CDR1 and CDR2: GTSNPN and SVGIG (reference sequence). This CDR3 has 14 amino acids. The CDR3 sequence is CAWSRGGLNYGYTF. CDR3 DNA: TGTGCCTGGAGTAGGGGGGGTCTTAACTATGGCTACACCTTC.

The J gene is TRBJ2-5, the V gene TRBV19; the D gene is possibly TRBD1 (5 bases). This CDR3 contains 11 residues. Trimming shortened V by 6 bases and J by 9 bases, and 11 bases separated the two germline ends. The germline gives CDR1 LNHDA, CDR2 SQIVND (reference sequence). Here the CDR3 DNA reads TGTGCCAGTAGCTCAGGGTCGGCCCAGTACTTC. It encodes CASSSGSAQYF.

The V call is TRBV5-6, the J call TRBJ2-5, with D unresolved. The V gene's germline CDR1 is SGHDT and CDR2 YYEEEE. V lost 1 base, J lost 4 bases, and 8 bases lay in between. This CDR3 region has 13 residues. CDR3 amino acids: CASSLKSRETQYF. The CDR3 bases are TGTGCCAGCAGCTTGAAGTCCCGAGAGACCCAGTACTTC.

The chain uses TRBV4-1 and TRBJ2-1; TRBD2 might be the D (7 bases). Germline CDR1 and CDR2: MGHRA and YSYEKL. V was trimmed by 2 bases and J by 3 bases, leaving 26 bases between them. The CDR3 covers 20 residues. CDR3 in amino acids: CASSQILGGPPGGYYNEQFF. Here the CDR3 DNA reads TGCGCCAGCAGCCAAATATTAGGGGGACCGCCGGGGGGTTACTACAATGAGCAGTTCTTC.

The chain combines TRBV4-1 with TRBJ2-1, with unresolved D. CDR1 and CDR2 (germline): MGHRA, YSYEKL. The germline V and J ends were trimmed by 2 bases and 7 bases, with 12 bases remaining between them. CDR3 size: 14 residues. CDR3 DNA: TGCGCCAGCAGCCAACCTGGGGTCCGTAATGAGCAGTTCTTC. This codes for CASSQPGVRNEQFF.

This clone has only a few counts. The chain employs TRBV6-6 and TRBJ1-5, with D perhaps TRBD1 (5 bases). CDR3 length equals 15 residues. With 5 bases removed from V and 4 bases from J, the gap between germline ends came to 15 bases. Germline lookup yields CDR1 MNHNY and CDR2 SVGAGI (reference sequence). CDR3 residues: CASSRSDSPNQPQHF. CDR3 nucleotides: TGTGCCAGCAGTCGCTCCGACAGCCCGAATCAGCCCCAGCATTTT.

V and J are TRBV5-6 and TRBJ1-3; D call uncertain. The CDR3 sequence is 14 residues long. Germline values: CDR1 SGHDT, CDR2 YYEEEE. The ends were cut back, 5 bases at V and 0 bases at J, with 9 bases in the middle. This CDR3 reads CASSLWVSGNTIYF. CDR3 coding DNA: TGTGCCAGCAGTTTGTGGGTCTCTGGAAACACCATATATTTT.

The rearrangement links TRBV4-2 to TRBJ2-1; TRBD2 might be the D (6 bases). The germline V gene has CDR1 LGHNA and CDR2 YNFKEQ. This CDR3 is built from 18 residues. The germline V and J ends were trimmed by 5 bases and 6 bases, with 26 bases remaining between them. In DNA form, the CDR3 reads TGTGCCAGCAGCACCAGTCCGACCGGGACTCCCGGGTCCAATGAGCAGTTCTTC. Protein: CASSTSPTGTPGSNEQFF.

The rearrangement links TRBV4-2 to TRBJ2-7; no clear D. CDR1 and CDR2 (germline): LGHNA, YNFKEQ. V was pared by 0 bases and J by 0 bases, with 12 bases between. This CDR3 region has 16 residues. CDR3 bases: TGTGCCAGCAGCCAAGAACCGGCCCAAAGCTCCTACGAGCAGTACTTC. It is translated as CASSQEPAQSSYEQYF.

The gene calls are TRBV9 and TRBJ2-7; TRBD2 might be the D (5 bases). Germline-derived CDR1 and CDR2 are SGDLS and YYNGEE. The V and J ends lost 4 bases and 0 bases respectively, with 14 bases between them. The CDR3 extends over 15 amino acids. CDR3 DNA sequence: TGTGCCAGCAGCCCCCGGGCGGGCACCTCCTACGAGCAGTACTTC. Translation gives CASSPRAGTSYEQYF.

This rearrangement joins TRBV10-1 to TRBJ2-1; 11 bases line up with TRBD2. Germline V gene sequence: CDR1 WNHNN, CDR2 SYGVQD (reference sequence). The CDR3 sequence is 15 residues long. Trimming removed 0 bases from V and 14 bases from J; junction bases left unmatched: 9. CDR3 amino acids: CASSESRASGGQKFF. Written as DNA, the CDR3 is TGCGCCAGCAGTGAGTCTAGGGCTAGCGGGGGGCAAAAGTTCTTC.